One sample yielded the 9 T cell receptor beta chains listed below, sequenced in a study of beta chain features in type 1 diabetes. Whole-study findings and limits: Within each of all four CD4+ subsets, Type 1 diabetes patients had TCRB CDR3s that were moderately but significantly shorter.

Their specific antigens are unknown. Every isolated RNA sample was fully reverse transcribed, so sequencing captured expressed TCRB transcripts. The protocol was immunoSEQ multiplex PCR, while the TCRdb copy is restricted to in-frame clones and leaves out a portion. The repertoire has over 150,000 clones, over 9% of them found once; the top ten carry 0.45% to 0.6%. The sequenced sample consisted of central memory CD4+ T cells from blood. The origin of the receptors is a man between 25 and 39 years old with type 1 diabetes.

CDR3: CASNTGQIGTDTQYF. CDR3 coding DNA: TGTGCCAGCAATACGGGACAGATCGGAACAGATACGCAGTATTTT. This chain uses TRBV5-4 with TRBJ2-3; TRBD1 aligns across 7 bases. Trimming at V came to 6 bases and at J to 3 bases, leaving 10 bases not matched to a gene. CDR3 length: 15 residues. CDR1 is SGHNT, CDR2 YYREEE, per germline (reference sequence).

The sample holds a few counts of this clone. Germline and junction disagree at one end, which may indicate a read error. V and J are TRBV15 and TRBJ2-1, with 12 bases identical to TRBD2. The CDR3 runs to 16 residues. The germline gives CDR1 LNHNV, CDR2 YYDKDF (reference sequence). The CDR3 DNA is TGTGCCACCGGCAGGCCGACTAGCGGGAGACCCAATGAGCAGTTCTTC. It yields the protein CATGRPTSGRPNEQFF. Looking up the rest from reference TRBV15 and TRBJ2-1 gives the full variable domain: DAMVIQNPRYQVTQFGKPVTLSCSQTLNHNVMYWYQQKSSQAPKLLFHYYDKDFNNEADTPDNFQSRRPNTSFCFLDIRSPGLGDTAMYLCATGRPTSGRPNEQFFGPGTRLTVL.

This clone was observed a handful of times. The chain links TRBV30 to TRBJ1-1; D gene unclear. Germline assignment: CDR1 GTSNPN and CDR2 SVGIG (reference sequence). The V and J ends lost 0 bases and 10 bases respectively, with 9 bases between them. This CDR3 has 11 residues. The CDR3 DNA reads TGTGCCTGGAGTGTTGAGTCGGTAGCTTTCTTT. Its protein is CAWSVESVAFF. The complete variable domain, with remaining parts taken from reference TRBV30 and TRBJ1-1, reads SQTIHQWPATLVQPVGSPLSLECTVEGTSNPNLYWYRQAAGRGLQLLFYSVGIGQISSEVPQNLSASRPQDRQFILSSKKLLLSDSGFYLCAWSVESVAFFGQGTRLTVV.

The rearrangement joins TRBV25-1 to TRBJ2-3, with 7 bases matching TRBD1. V was clipped by 7 bases and J by 6 bases; unmatched bases: 13. The germline V gene has CDR1 MGHDK and CDR2 SYGVNS. The CDR3 contains 15 residues. CDR3 bases: TGTGCCAGCATGGATGAGACAGGGCGTTTCGATACGCAGTATTTT. Encoded protein: CASMDETGRFDTQYF.

The chain couples TRBV30 to TRBJ1-4, with D possibly being TRBD1 (6 bases). The CDR3 covers 15 residues. Deletions cut 1 base from V and 6 bases from J, with 15 bases between. The germline CDR1 and CDR2 sequences are GTSNPN and SVGIG (reference sequence). The CDR3 DNA sequence: TGTGCCTGGAGTGGGGGAACAGGGAGAGATGAAAAACTGTTTTTT. Translating it yields CAWSGGTGRDEKLFF.

The rearrangement joins TRBV7-9 to TRBJ1-1, with TRBD1 identical over 7 bases. V was pared by 10 bases and J by 4 bases, with 12 bases of the junction left unmatched. The CDR3 sequence is 14 residues long. Germline assignment: CDR1 SEHNR and CDR2 FQNEAQ (reference sequence). The CDR3 sequence: CAIGKDRRATEAFF. The CDR3 DNA sequence: TGTGCCATCGGCAAGGACAGGCGGGCCACTGAAGCTTTCTTT.

The rearrangement links TRBV2 to TRBJ1-5; D possibly corresponds to TRBD1 (5 bases). Trimming removed 2 bases at V and 3 bases at J, with 11 bases between. The CDR3 covers 15 residues. Germline V gene data show CDR1 as SNHLY and CDR2 as FYNNEI. The CDR3 nucleotides are TGTGCCAGCAGTGAACAGGTGACAGTCAATCAGCCCCAGCATTTT. Its protein product is CASSEQVTVNQPQHF.

The rearrangement links TRBV9 to TRBJ2-3, with a weak D call TRBD1 (6 bases). Germline assignment: CDR1 SGDLS and CDR2 YYNGEE. This CDR3 comprises 15 residues. Deletions cut 0 bases from V and 0 bases from J, with 8 bases between. The CDR3 here is CASSVEDRSTDTQYF. The CDR3, as DNA: TGTGCCAGCAGCGTAGAGGACAGAAGCACAGATACGCAGTATTTT.

The rearrangement joins TRBV11-2 to TRBJ2-1; D remains ambiguous. The CDR3 is 16 amino acids. CDR1 is SGHAT, CDR2 FQNNGV, per germline. V lost 1 base to trimming and J lost 3 bases, with 13 bases between them. Written as DNA, the CDR3 is TGTGCCAGCAGCTTAGCCAGACCTGCGGACTACAATGAGCAGTTCTTC. Protein product: CASSLARPADYNEQFF. Full variable domain (remainder filled in from reference TRBV11-2 and TRBJ2-1): EAGVAQSPRYKIIEKRQSVAFWCNPISGHATLYWYQQILGQGPKLLIQFQNNGVVDDSQLPKDRFSAERLKGVDSTLKIQPAKLEDSAVYLCASSLARPADYNEQFFGPGTRLTVL.